The rows below give T cell receptor beta chains drawn from one sample of a study of identical twins. MiXCR, applied by TCRdb to the 5' RACE reads, yields one record per CDR3 protein. The sample lists approximately 300,000 distinct CDR3 sequences, roughly 9.8% occurring once. A further study also used this sample, focusing on yellow fever vaccine responses in identical twins.

Sequences were obtained from CD8+ T cells sorted from blood. The receptor set was obtained from a woman aged 18 to 35 in good health. Each CDR3 is given with its conserved first and last residue. D genes are given only for firm matches. Size tells how often a clone was seen (once, few, many) or the class of an expanded clone, and some rows leave it out.

D | J | V | size | CDR3 | DNA
. | TRBJ2-7 | TRBV30 | . | CAWSASQQQGRQYF | TGTGCCTGGAGCGCATCCCAGCAACAGGGCCGGCAGTACTTC
. | TRBJ1-1 | TRBV20-1 | few | CSAREVGETEAFF | TGCAGTGCTAGAGAAGTCGGTGAAACTGAAGCTTTCTTT
. | TRBJ2-1 | TRBV3-1 | many | CASSQEYTDNEQFF | TGTGCCAGCAGCCAAGAATATACGGACAATGAGCAGTTCTTC
. | TRBJ1-1 | TRBV5-1 | many | CASSSPSEAFF | TGCGCCAGCAGCTCCCCGAGTGAAGCTTTCTTT
TRBD2 | TRBJ2-1 | TRBV7-9 | many | CASSGEGTRPNEQFF | TGTGCCAGCAGTGGGGAAGGGACTAGGCCCAATGAGCAGTTCTTC
TRBD1 | TRBJ1-1 | TRBV7-9 | many | CASSLETGETEAFF | TGTGCCAGCAGCTTGGAGACAGGGGAGACTGAAGCTTTCTTT
TRBD2 | TRBJ2-7 | TRBV7-9 | many | CASSGGTSAKSYEQYF | TGTGCCAGCAGCGGTGGGACTAGCGCCAAATCCTACGAGCAGTACTTC
. | TRBJ2-7 | TRBV11-2 | . | CASSLARAHEQYF | TGTGCCAGCAGCTTAGCCAGGGCCCACGAGCAGTACTTC
. | TRBJ2-3 | TRBV7-9 | many | CASWRMGDTDTQYF | TGTGCCAGCTGGAGGATGGGGGACACAGATACGCAGTATTTT
. | TRBJ2-7 | TRBV7-6 | . | CASSRRETVYEQYF | TGTGCCAGCAGCCGGAGGGAGACAGTCTACGAGCAGTACTTC
TRBD2 | TRBJ2-1 | TRBV4-3 | many | CASSQDRGAGRDEQFF | TGCGCCAGCAGCCAAGATCGGGGTGCTGGGAGGGATGAGCAGTTCTTC
. | TRBJ2-3 | TRBV12-3/TRBV12-4 | many | CASSFGDHTQYF | TGTGCCAGCAGTTTTGGGGACCATACGCAGTATTTT
TRBD1 | TRBJ2-1 | TRBV11-3 | . | CASSSRGTGGNEQFF | TGTGCCAGCAGCTCCCGGGGGACAGGGGGCAATGAGCAGTTCTTC
TRBD1 | TRBJ1-6 | TRBV7-6 | many | CASSSTGGNSPLHF | TGTGCCAGCAGCTCCACAGGGGGAAATTCACCCCTCCACTTT
TRBD2 | TRBJ2-7 | TRBV20-1 | . | CSTPPERGRSGNEQYF | TGCAGCACCCCCCCTGAGCGCGGGAGATCTGGCAACGAGCAGTACTTC
. | TRBJ1-5 | TRBV27 | . | CASTLSGGNQPQHF | TGTGCCAGCACACTCTCCGGGGGCAATCAGCCCCAGCATTTT
. | TRBJ2-7 | TRBV5-1 | . | CASKVAPAYERYF | TGCGCCAGCAAGGTTGCCCCAGCCTACGAGCGGTACTTC
. | TRBJ2-7 | TRBV11-2 | few | CASSSRLWGTYEQYF | TGTGCCAGCAGCTCCCGACTTTGGGGGACTTACGAGCAGTACTTC
TRBD2 | TRBJ2-1 | TRBV9 | . | CAICLLLQTSGHYNEQFF | TGTGCCATCTGTCTCCTCCTCCAAACTAGCGGTCACTACAATGAGCAGTTCTTC
. | TRBJ2-7 | TRBV13 | few | CASSPADGGPAYEQYF | TGTGCCAGCAGCCCGGCGGATGGGGGTCCTGCCTACGAGCAGTACTTC
TRBD2 | TRBJ2-1 | TRBV24-1 | many | CATSTSGRNEQFF | TGTGCCACCAGTACTAGCGGGAGGAATGAGCAGTTCTTC
. | TRBJ2-1 | TRBV15 | . | CATSRDKSATYNEQFF | TGTGCCACCAGCAGAGATAAAAGCGCAACCTACAATGAGCAGTTCTTC
. | TRBJ2-7 | TRBV6-1 | . | CASSPLTGAYEQYF | TGTGCCAGCAGTCCCCTGACAGGAGCCTACGAGCAGTACTTC
TRBD1 | TRBJ2-7 | TRBV5-1 | few | CASNAGTGVSGTRSGEQYF | TGCGCCAGCAACGCCGGGACAGGGGTTAGCGGGACCAGGTCCGGCGAGCAGTACTTC
TRBD1 | TRBJ1-5 | TRBV4-2 | many | CASSQAGTGGGNQPQHF | TGTGCCAGCAGCCAAGCCGGGACAGGAGGGGGCAATCAGCCCCAGCATTTT
. | TRBJ2-1 | TRBV4-2 | many | CASSRAESSYNEQFF | TGTGCCAGCAGCCGCGCAGAGAGTTCCTACAATGAGCAGTTCTTC
. | TRBJ2-7 | TRBV6-2/TRBV6-3 | . | CASRADNSYEQYF | TGTGCCAGCAGAGCAGACAACTCCTACGAGCAGTACTTC
. | TRBJ2-2 | TRBV10-3 | few | CAISELVTGELFF | TGTGCCATCAGTGAGTTGGTTACCGGGGAGCTGTTTTTT
TRBD2 | TRBJ2-7 | TRBV20-1 | . | CSASMLSGGLEQYF | TGCAGTGCTAGTATGCTATCGGGAGGGCTCGAGCAGTACTTC
. | TRBJ2-3 | TRBV10-3 | many | CAISEPISRDTQYF | TGTGCCATCAGTGAGCCGATTAGTAGAGATACGCAGTATTTT
TRBD1 | TRBJ1-4 | TRBV27 | . | CASSSGGQGREKLFF | TGTGCCAGCAGTTCCGGTGGACAGGGGCGAGAAAAACTGTTTTTT
TRBD1 | TRBJ1-1 | TRBV30 | few | CAWGVWTGGETEAFF | TGTGCCTGGGGTGTCTGGACAGGGGGGGAGACTGAAGCTTTCTTT
. | TRBJ2-2 | TRBV11-3 | . | CASSLVWAGPNTGELFF | TGTGCCAGCAGCTTAGTTTGGGCAGGCCCCAACACCGGGGAGCTGTTTTTT
TRBD2 | TRBJ2-5 | TRBV9 | many | CAIGGGGETQYF | TGTGCCATCGGCGGGGGAGGCGAGACCCAGTACTTC
. | TRBJ1-3 | TRBV12-3/TRBV12-4 | many | CASKTGVISGNTIYF | TGTGCCAGCAAGACAGGCGTAATCTCTGGAAACACCATATATTTT
. | TRBJ2-3 | TRBV21-1 | . | CASSCLAGNRRTDTQYF | TGTGCCAGCAGTTGCCTAGCGGGGAATCGGCGCACAGATACGCAGTATTTT
TRBD2 | TRBJ2-1 | TRBV4-3 | many | CASSPGGDYYNEQFF | TGCGCCAGCAGCCCCGGCGGGGACTATTACAATGAGCAGTTCTTC
. | TRBJ2-3 | TRBV7-8 | few | CASSFRWGAADTQYF | TGTGCCAGCAGCTTCCGGTGGGGGGCCGCAGATACGCAGTATTTT
. | TRBJ2-5 | TRBV27 | many | CASSILGTPQETQYF | TGTGCCAGCAGTATCCTCGGGACGCCCCAAGAGACCCAGTACTTC
. | TRBJ2-7 | TRBV27 | many | CASSLPVGGLHEQYF | TGTGCCAGCAGTCTCCCGGTAGGGGGACTCCACGAGCAGTACTTC
. | TRBJ1-4 | TRBV7-9 | few | CASSGGPSPNEKLFF | TGTGCCAGCAGTGGGGGTCCAAGCCCTAATGAAAAACTGTTTTTT
. | TRBJ1-2 | TRBV30 | once | CAWRISPDWEDGYTF | TGTGCCTGGAGGATCTCCCCAGACTGGGAGGATGGCTACACCTTC
TRBD2 | TRBJ2-1 | TRBV11-3 | . | CASSLSGGGYNEQFF | TGTGCCAGCAGCCTAAGCGGGGGTGGGTACAATGAGCAGTTCTTC
TRBD2 | TRBJ2-1 | TRBV7-2 | . | CASSLLAGEYYNEQFF | TGTGCCAGCAGCTTACTAGCGGGGGAGTACTACAATGAGCAGTTCTTC